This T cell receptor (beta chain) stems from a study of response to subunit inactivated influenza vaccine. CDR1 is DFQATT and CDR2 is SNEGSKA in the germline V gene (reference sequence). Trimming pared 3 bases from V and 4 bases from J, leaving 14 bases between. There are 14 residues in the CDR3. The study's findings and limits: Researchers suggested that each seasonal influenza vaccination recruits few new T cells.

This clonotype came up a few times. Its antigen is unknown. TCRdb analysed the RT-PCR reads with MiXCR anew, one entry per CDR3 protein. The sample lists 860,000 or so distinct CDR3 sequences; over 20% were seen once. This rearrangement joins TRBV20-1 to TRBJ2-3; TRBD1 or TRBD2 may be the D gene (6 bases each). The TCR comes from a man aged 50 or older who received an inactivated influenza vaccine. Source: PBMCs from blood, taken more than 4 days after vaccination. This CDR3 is CSASSGGGPDTQYF. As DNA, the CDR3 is TGCAGTGCTAGTTCCGGGGGCGGCCCAGATACGCAGTATTTT.